One and the same sample provided the 32 T cell receptor beta chains below, sequenced in a study of T cell repertoires in cytomegalovirus infection (dated by TCRdb to about 2019). Sequencing relied on an Illumina HiSeq 1500. The raw public reads went through TCRdb reprocessing: fastp at Q25, MiXCR clone calling, in-frame beta chains kept. Merged by CDR3 protein, the rows form single entries marked with the most common genes and DNA. This sample gives hundreds of thousands of distinct CDR3 sequences in total; roughly 15% of them show up just once. Around 13% of the sample belongs to the ten largest clones. The specimen was PBMCs. These receptors came from a human donor in good health (CMV status not recorded). Some clones in this sample may be carry-over from other donors' samples.

The gene calls are TRBV20-1 and TRBJ2-1; 9 positions match TRBD2. Germline V gene sequence: CDR1 DFQATT, CDR2 SNEGSKA (reference sequence). This CDR3 is built from 14 residues. The junction had 17 bases not matched to a gene; V was cut back by 8 bases and J by 12 bases. The CDR3: CSPRGASGTTGQFF. The CDR3, as DNA: TGCAGTCCCCGCGGGGCTAGCGGGACGACCGGGCAGTTCTTC.

This clonotype has only a few counts. The chain uses TRBV12-3 or TRBV12-4 and TRBJ1-1, with D maybe TRBD1 (5 bases). V lost 6 bases, J lost 5 bases, and 13 bases lay in between. The CDR3 runs 13 residues. The CDR3 coding sequence is TGTGCCAGCAGCAGGGTCAGGGCTACTGAAGCTTTCTTT. Amino acids: CASSRVRATEAFF.

The chain employs TRBV29-1 and TRBJ1-2; tentative D call: TRBD1 (6 bases). CDR3 length: 16 amino acids. Germline CDR1 SQVTM, CDR2 ANQGSEA. Trimming left V 8 bases short and J 4 bases short, with 26 bases between. In nucleotides, the CDR3 is TGCAGCATGAACCTCCTTTCTCCGGGAGGGGGCTATGGCTACACCTTC. It specifies CSMNLLSPGGGYGYTF.

This clonotype was recorded many times. The J gene is TRBJ1-5, the V gene TRBV7-2; unclear D gene. V lost 1 base and J 3 bases, leaving 10 bases between the germline ends. Germline CDR1 is SGHTA and CDR2 is FQGNSA. This CDR3 is built from 15 residues. CDR3 sequence: CASSLVASNNQPQHF. The CDR3 bases are TGTGCCAGCAGCTTAGTGGCATCGAACAATCAGCCCCAGCATTTT.

This chain connects TRBV27 to TRBJ2-5; no clear D. CDR3 length: 16 residues. Germline V gene sequence: CDR1 MNHEY, CDR2 SMNVEV (reference sequence). Trimming removed 6 bases from V and 3 bases from J, with 20 bases in between. CDR3 in amino acids: CASSPLKGWEEETQYF. CDR3 nucleotide sequence: TGTGCCAGCAGCCCGTTGAAGGGTTGGGAAGAAGAGACCCAGTACTTC.

The rearrangement joins TRBV20-1 to TRBJ1-1, with 8 bases identical to TRBD1. The CDR3 totals 13 residues. V dropped 3 bases and J dropped 4; count of bases not matched to a gene: 4. Germline V lookup: CDR1 DFQATT, CDR2 SNEGSKA (reference sequence). Written as DNA, the CDR3 is TGCAGTGCTAGGTCCGGGACAGGCACTGAAGCTTTCTTT. Its protein product is CSARSGTGTEAFF.

This clonotype came up many times. This chain connects TRBV7-2 to TRBJ2-2, with D possibly TRBD1 on 6 matching bases. There are 14 residues in the CDR3. CDR1 and CDR2 from the germline V gene are SGHTA and FQGNSA. Trimming pared 3 bases from V and 6 bases from J, leaving 11 bases between. The CDR3 loop reads CASSFGQYPGELFF. CDR3 sequence (DNA): TGTGCCAGCAGCTTCGGACAGTATCCCGGGGAGCTGTTTTTT.

In the case of this clonotype: A much larger clone lies one base from this, so it may be a read error. The CDR3 protein is CASSLRTRGGETQYF. CDR3 DNA: TGTGCCAGCAGTTTGAGGACAAGGGGCGGAGAGACCCAGTACTTC. The gene calls are TRBV28 and TRBJ2-5, with TRBD1 as a possible D gene (5 bases). Trimming stripped 3 bases from V and 4 bases from J, with 15 bases between. The CDR3 is made up of 15 amino acids. Germline assignment: CDR1 MDHEN and CDR2 SYDVKM.

The chain is built from TRBV5-4 and TRBJ2-1; a possible D gene is TRBD1 (5 bases). Trimming cost V 1 base and J 10 bases, with 15 bases left between them. This CDR3 is built from 14 residues. Looked up from germline, CDR1 is SGHNT and CDR2 is YYREEE (reference sequence). CDR3 protein: CASSLSGRVSEQFF. The CDR3, as DNA: TGTGCCAGCAGCTTGTCGGGCAGGGTTAGCGAGCAGTTCTTC.

At least ten counts were recorded for this clonotype. The chain joins TRBV7-3 to TRBJ2-3; 7 nucleotides align to TRBD2. Germline CDR1 and CDR2: SGHTA and FQGTGA. The CDR3 is 15 residues long. Trimming at V came to 1 base and at J to 1 base, leaving 2 bases not matched to a gene. This CDR3 is CASSLKRGGTDTQYF. CDR3 in DNA: TGTGCCAGCAGCTTAAAACGGGGGGGCACAGATACGCAGTATTTT.

This rearrangement joins TRBV7-9 to TRBJ2-7; maybe TRBD2 (5 bases). Germline-derived CDR1 and CDR2 are SEHNR and FQNEAQ (reference sequence). The CDR3 sequence is 14 residues long. V lost 1 base to trimming and J lost 3 bases, with 10 bases between them. This chain's CDR3 is CASSLDAGIYEQYF. For the CDR3, the DNA is TGTGCCAGCAGCTTAGACGCGGGCATCTACGAGCAGTACTTC.

This clonotype was recorded many times. The rearrangement joins TRBV7-2 to TRBJ1-2, with D hard to call. The germline V gene encodes CDR1 SGHTA and CDR2 FQGNSA. V lost 2 bases and J 5 bases, leaving 9 bases between the germline ends. The CDR3 sequence is 13 residues long. CDR3 DNA sequence: TGTGCCAGCAGCTTACGCCAGGCTTATGGCTACACCTTC. The encoded protein is CASSLRQAYGYTF.

This clonotype was observed a few times. This chain uses TRBV2 with TRBJ1-5; TRBD1 is a possible D gene (5 bases). Germline CDR1 is SNHLY and CDR2 is FYNNEI. The V gene lost 6 bases and the J gene lost 4 bases, with 16 bases spanning the gap. The CDR3 sequence is 15 residues long. CDR3 nucleotide sequence: TGTGCCAGCAGCAGGGAGTTCGGGGAAAATCAGCCCCAGCATTTT. It encodes CASSREFGENQPQHF.

This clonotype has only a few counts. The V and J genes are TRBV24-1 and TRBJ1-5; D is ambiguous. The CDR3 is 12 residues long. Germline V gene sequence: CDR1 KGHDR, CDR2 SFDVKD. The V end lost 9 bases, the J end lost 9 bases, and 14 bases lay between the germline ends. The CDR3 nucleotides read TGTGCCACCTCGGACGGAGAACGGCCCCAGCATTTT. It specifies CATSDGERPQHF.

There are many counts of this clonotype. The V gene is TRBV7-2, the J gene TRBJ2-1; unclear D gene. Trimming removed 6 bases from V and 0 bases from J, with 12 bases in between. The CDR3 is 15 residues long. Germline assignment: CDR1 SGHTA and CDR2 FQGNSA. The DNA of the CDR3 is TGTGCCAGCAGGGGGTTATTCAGCTCCTACAATGAGCAGTTCTTC. Translation: CASRGLFSSYNEQFF.

The V gene is TRBV10-3, the J gene TRBJ1-6; D is unclear. V shed 5 bases and J shed 0 bases, with 8 bases lying between them. The CDR3 length is 15 residues. The germline V gene encodes CDR1 ENHRY and CDR2 SYGVKD. The CDR3 DNA sequence: TGTGCCATCAGTCCAGAGAGCTCCTATAATTCACCCCTCCACTTT. This translates into CAISPESSYNSPLHF.

This clonotype was seen only a few times. The chain is built from TRBV4-3 and TRBJ2-4; D ambiguous. Germline V gene sequence: CDR1 LGHNA, CDR2 YSLEER. The CDR3 runs to 15 residues. The V gene lost 4 bases and the J gene lost 1 base, with 11 bases spanning the gap. CDR3 sequence reads: CASSLSRSAKNIQYF. The CDR3 coding sequence is TGCGCCAGCAGCCTAAGTCGTTCGGCCAAAAACATTCAGTACTTC.

The V gene is TRBV5-1, the J gene TRBJ2-6; no clear D gene. The CDR3 spans 14 residues. Germline V gene data show CDR1 as SGHRS and CDR2 as YFSETQ. The germline V and J ends were trimmed by 4 bases and 2 bases, with 7 bases remaining between them. The CDR3 bases are TGCGCCAGCAGCCCCCCGCCTGGGGCCAACGTCCTGACTTTC. It is translated as CASSPPPGANVLTF.

The CDR3 spells CSASRRGAKGNYEQYF. CDR3 sequence (DNA): TGCAGTGCTAGCCGCCGGGGGGCAAAGGGGAACTACGAGCAGTACTTC. J is TRBJ2-7 and V is TRBV20-1, with a tentative D call TRBD2 (7 bases). V shed 3 bases and J shed 3 bases, with 21 bases lying between them. The CDR3 runs to 16 residues. Per the germline V gene, CDR1 is DFQATT and CDR2 is SNEGSKA (reference sequence).

The V and J genes are TRBV12-3 or TRBV12-4 and TRBJ2-1; 8 nucleotides line up with TRBD2. The J segment lost 6 bases and the V segment lost 2 bases, leaving 3 bases of the junction unmatched. The length of the CDR3 is 14 residues. The CDR3 protein is CASSLTAGVNEQFF. In DNA, the CDR3 is TGTGCCAGCAGTTTAACAGCGGGGGTCAATGAGCAGTTCTTC.

This clonotype came up a few times. The rearrangement uses TRBV7-2 and TRBJ2-3; D may be TRBD2 (6 bases). This CDR3 is 14 amino acids long. From germline, CDR1 is SGHTA and CDR2 FQGNSA. With 1 base removed from V and 5 bases from J, the gap between germline ends came to 10 bases. The CDR3 sequence: CASSLVGGVDTQYF. Here the CDR3 DNA reads TGTGCCAGCAGCTTAGTGGGGGGTGTAGATACGCAGTATTTT. Together with reference TRBV7-2 and TRBJ2-3, the CDR3 gives the full variable domain: GAGVSQSPSNKVTEKGKDVELRCDPISGHTALYWYRQSLGQGLEFLIYFQGNSAPDKSGLPSDRFSAERTGGSVSTLTIQRTQQEDSAVYLCASSLVGGVDTQYFGPGTRLTVL.

For the CDR3, the DNA is TGTGCCAGCAGCAAAGACGGGGGGGGCCTCTACGAGCAGTACTTC. Its translation: CASSKDGGGLYEQYF. The V and J genes are TRBV7-9 and TRBJ2-7; 8 bases are shared with TRBD2. The germline V gene has CDR1 SEHNR and CDR2 FQNEAQ (reference sequence). J gave up 3 bases and V 5 bases, and 9 bases lay outside the gene matches. The CDR3 is made up of 15 amino acids. Variable domain in full (rest from reference TRBV7-9 and TRBJ2-7): DTGVSQNPRHKITKRGQNVTFRCDPISEHNRLYWYRQTLGQGPEFLTYFQNEAQLEKSRLLSDRFSAERPKGSFSTLEIQRTEQGDSAMYLCASSKDGGGLYEQYFGPGTRLTVT.

As concerns this clonotype: A read error may explain this, as a much larger clone is one base away. Likely a read error: the CDR3 ends without its conserved phenylalanine or tryptophan. This chain uses TRBV7-2 with TRBJ2-3, with TRBD1 matching 10 bases. Germline CDR1 reads SGHTA; CDR2 reads FQGNSA. The CDR3 loop spans 16 amino acids. The trim removed 4 bases at V and 3 bases at J, leaving 7 bases unmatched. The CDR3 DNA sequence: TGTGCCAGCAGCTCCACCGGGACAGGGGAGACAGATACGCAGTATTAT. Encoded protein: CASSSTGTGETDTQYY.

This clonotype was seen only a few times. The rearrangement uses TRBV7-9 and TRBJ2-7; 7 bases line up with TRBD1. Unmatched junction bases numbered 4, after V lost 2 bases and J lost 3 bases. The CDR3 has 14 residues. In germline, CDR1 is SEHNR, CDR2 FQNEAQ (reference sequence). This CDR3 is CASSLQGEHYEQYF. The CDR3 coding sequence is TGTGCCAGCAGCTTACAGGGGGAACACTACGAGCAGTACTTC.

The rearrangement uses TRBV20-1 and TRBJ2-5; 7 bases fit TRBD2. After removal of 6 bases from V and 1 base from J, the junction contained 11 bases not matched to a gene. Germline values: CDR1 DFQATT, CDR2 SNEGSKA (reference sequence). The CDR3 runs 15 residues. The CDR3 loop is CSAIRGGSSQETQYF. Written as DNA, the CDR3 is TGCAGTGCCATTCGGGGAGGGTCCTCCCAAGAGACCCAGTACTTC.

Ten or more counts support this clonotype. This chain joins TRBV7-2 and TRBJ1-2, with TRBD1 identical over 9 bases. Germline V gene data show CDR1 as SGHTA and CDR2 as FQGNSA. The V segment lost 1 base and the J segment 6 bases; nucleotides outside the gene matches: 9. The length of the CDR3 is 16 residues. Written as DNA, the CDR3 is TGTGCCAGCAGCTTAGAAGGGGGACAGGGAAACAATGGCTACACCTTC. The encoded protein is CASSLEGGQGNNGYTF.

The chain couples TRBV10-3 to TRBJ2-3; 9 bases are shared with TRBD1. V shed 10 bases, J shed 3 bases, and the junction held 8 bases outside the gene matches. The length of the CDR3 is 14 residues. Germline assignment: CDR1 ENHRY and CDR2 SYGVKD. The DNA of the CDR3 is TGTGCCACCACCAACGGACAGGGGACAGATACGCAGTATTTT. It specifies CATTNGQGTDTQYF.

A remark on this clonotype: A read error may explain this, as a much larger clone is one base away. The chain uses TRBV10-3 and TRBJ2-1; possible D gene TRBD2, 5 bases. This CDR3 is built from 16 residues. Looked up from germline, CDR1 is ENHRY and CDR2 is SYGVKD. V was pared by 0 bases and J by 4 bases, with 13 bases between. The chain's CDR3 is CAISESSSLVYNEQFF. CDR3 nucleotide sequence: TGTGCCATCAGTGAGTCTTCTAGCCTAGTATACAATGAGCAGTTCTTC.

This clonotype was seen just once. This chain connects TRBV10-3 to TRBJ1-2; 9 bases align to TRBD1. The CDR3 runs 15 residues. V shed 5 bases, J shed 4 bases, and the junction held 8 bases outside the gene matches. Germline V gives CDR1 ENHRY, CDR2 SYGVKD. The CDR3 coding sequence is TGTGCCATCAGTTTACAGGGGGCATTATCCTATGGCTACACCTTC. Translation: CAISLQGALSYGYTF.

The chain employs TRBV20-1 and TRBJ1-2; possible D gene TRBD1, 6 bases. CDR1 DFQATT and CDR2 SNEGSKA come from the germline V gene (reference sequence). V was clipped by 2 bases and J by 2 bases, with 12 bases between them. The CDR3 sequence is 14 residues long. CDR3 in amino acids: CSARTGALNYGYTF. In nucleotides, the CDR3 is TGCAGTGCTAGAACGGGGGCCCTAAACTATGGCTACACCTTC.

This chain connects TRBV28 to TRBJ2-7; 8 positions match TRBD1. The CDR3 is made up of 16 amino acids. Germline V lookup: CDR1 MDHEN, CDR2 SYDVKM. The trim removed 3 bases at V and 4 bases at J, leaving 11 bases unmatched. CDR3 in DNA: TGTGCCAGCAGTTTCCAGTCAGGGGGCGCGGGATACGAGCAGTACTTC. It yields the protein CASSFQSGGAGYEQYF.

The rearrangement links TRBV12-3 or TRBV12-4 to TRBJ1-5; D call uncertain. The CDR3 loop spans 16 amino acids. The V gene lost 6 bases and the J gene lost 0 bases, with 15 bases spanning the gap. The CDR3 spells CASSPSWGSSNQPQHF. CDR3 DNA: TGTGCCAGCAGCCCTTCTTGGGGTAGTAGCAATCAGCCCCAGCATTTT.